Shown below are 28 T cell receptor beta chains from a single sample sequenced in a study of cytomegalovirus exposure and HLA in healthy donors. Profiling relied on immunoSEQ multiplex PCR, and the TCRdb table lists in-frame clones only, not all of them. The repertoire holds tens of thousands of clones, with 93% as singletons. Sequencing was carried out using PBMCs. All receptors derive from a woman in her 30s in good health and CMV-seropositive.

This chain uses TRBV4-1 with TRBJ2-2, with TRBD2 as a possible D gene (5 bases). Per germline, CDR1 MGHRA and CDR2 YSYEKL. The CDR3 has 15 residues. The V gene lost 2 bases and the J gene lost 8 bases, with 15 bases spanning the gap. CDR3 amino acids: CASSQTGSLGGELFF. CDR3 sequence (DNA): TGCGCCAGCAGCCAAACGGGAAGCCTGGGAGGGGAGCTGTTTTTT.

CDR3 sequence: CAWSLEINQPQHF. CDR3 DNA: TGTGCCTGGAGTTTAGAGATCAATCAGCCCCAGCATTTT. The chain links TRBV30 to TRBJ1-5; D unresolved. Germline V gene sequence: CDR1 GTSNPN, CDR2 SVGIG (reference sequence). The CDR3 sequence is 13 residues long. Trimming cost V 2 bases and J 3 bases, with 8 bases left between them.

J is TRBJ2-3 and V is TRBV5-1, with 8 bases aligning to TRBD1. The CDR3 extends over 14 amino acids. Germline trimming cut 6 bases from V and 0 bases from J; bases unmatched to any gene: 3. In germline, CDR1 is SGHRS, CDR2 YFSETQ. The CDR3 sequence: CASTGTGSTDTQYF. The CDR3 DNA sequence: TGCGCCAGCACCGGGACAGGCAGCACAGATACGCAGTATTTT.

This clone appeared once. V is TRBV29-1 and J is TRBJ1-1; possibly TRBD1 for D (6 bases). Looked up from germline, CDR1 is SQVTM and CDR2 is ANQGSEA. There are 11 residues in the CDR3. V was trimmed by 3 bases and J by 6 bases, leaving 8 bases between them. This CDR3 reads CSVDRGSEAFF. CDR3 DNA: TGCAGCGTTGACAGGGGCTCTGAAGCTTTCTTT.

For this clone: Sequence at one end of the junction differs from germline and may be a read error. This chain joins TRBV4-1 and TRBJ1-2, with no clear D. This CDR3 comprises 17 residues. Germline values: CDR1 MGHRA, CDR2 YSYEKL. The CDR3 DNA sequence: TGCGCCAGCAACCAATTTGCATTAAGGAGCGCTAACTATGGCTACACCTTC. Its protein product is CASNQFALRSANYGYTF.

V and J are TRBV27 and TRBJ2-3; TRBD1 matches 7 bases. The CDR3 consists of 17 residues. The V segment lost 2 bases and the J segment 4 bases; nucleotides outside the gene matches: 12. The V gene's germline CDR1 is MNHEY and CDR2 SMNVEV (reference sequence). CDR3 DNA sequence: TGTGCCAGCAGTTTAATCTGGGCAGGGGGTGTCGCAGATACGCAGTATTTT. It is translated as CASSLIWAGGVADTQYF.

This chain joins TRBV19 and TRBJ2-7; TRBD2 aligns across 11 bases. The germline V gene has CDR1 LNHDA and CDR2 SQIVND (reference sequence). Unmatched junction bases numbered 10, after V lost 3 bases and J lost 6 bases. This CDR3 has 16 residues. This CDR3 reads CASSISELAGVGEQYF. Written as DNA, the CDR3 is TGTGCCAGTAGTATCTCAGAACTAGCGGGAGTTGGCGAGCAGTACTTC.

Here the CDR3 reads CASSFSGGDTGELFF. Written as DNA, the CDR3 is TGTGCCAGCAGCTTTTCAGGGGGCGACACCGGGGAGCTGTTTTTT. The chain couples TRBV11-3 to TRBJ2-2; 8 nucleotides agree with TRBD1. V trimming: 3 bases; J trimming: 3 bases; junction bases outside the gene matches: 3. The germline CDR1 and CDR2 sequences are SGHNT and YENEEA. The CDR3 is 15 residues long.

The chain is built from TRBV6-1 and TRBJ1-2; 7 positions agree with TRBD1. The germline V gene encodes CDR1 MNHNS and CDR2 SASEGT. The CDR3 extends over 13 amino acids. V shed 6 bases and J 7 bases; nucleotides not matched to a gene: 8. CDR3 in DNA: TGTGCCAGCAGGGGGAAGGGGGCAGCTGGCTACACCTTC. Translated: CASRGKGAAGYTF.

The V call is TRBV19, the J call TRBJ2-7; 9 bases agree with TRBD1. CDR3 size: 13 residues. Germline assignment: CDR1 LNHDA and CDR2 SQIVND (reference sequence). Germline trimming cut 6 bases from V and 7 bases from J; bases unmatched to any gene: 7. The CDR3 loop is CASSRGTGWEQYF. The CDR3 nucleotides are TGTGCCAGTAGCAGAGGGACAGGGTGGGAGCAGTACTTC. Full variable domain (outside the CDR3, taken from reference TRBV19 and TRBJ2-7): DGGITQSPKYLFRKEGQNVTLSCEQNLNHDAMYWYRQDPGQGLRLIYYSQIVNDFQKGDIAEGYSVSREKKESFPLTVTSAQKNPTAFYLCASSRGTGWEQYFGPGTRLTVT.

The rearrangement links TRBV28 to TRBJ1-2, with 10 bases fitting TRBD1. CDR3 length equals 14 residues. The V segment lost 3 bases and the J segment 8 bases; nucleotides outside the gene matches: 6. In germline, CDR1 is MDHEN, CDR2 SYDVKM. CDR3: CASSFGQGVRGYTF. In nucleotides, the CDR3 is TGTGCCAGCAGTTTTGGACAGGGGGTAAGGGGCTACACCTTC.

The rearrangement uses TRBV29-1 and TRBJ2-3; 8 bases align to TRBD2. In germline, CDR1 is SQVTM, CDR2 ANQGSEA. The V and J ends lost 4 bases and 3 bases, in that order; junction bases with no gene match: 3. The CDR3 consists of 13 residues. CDR3 sequence (DNA): TGCAGCGTTGTGGGCGGGAGGACAGATACGCAGTATTTT. As protein: CSVVGGRTDTQYF.

Points on this clone: The sample contains more than one DNA sequence encoding this CDR3. This sequence joins TRBV28 and TRBJ2-2; D ambiguous. With 9 bases removed from V and 2 bases from J, the gap between germline ends came to 7 bases. CDR3 length: 12 residues. CDR1 is MDHEN and CDR2 is SYDVKM in the germline V gene. Written as DNA, the CDR3 is TGTGCCAGTTCTAGAAACACCGGGGAGCTGTTTTTT. Its protein is CASSRNTGELFF.

This clone has just one count. This chain joins TRBV2 and TRBJ2-1, with 13 bases aligning to TRBD2. Germline V gene data show CDR1 as SNHLY and CDR2 as FYNNEI. The CDR3 loop spans 14 amino acids. V gave up 7 bases and J gave up 6 bases; unmatched junction bases: 3. The CDR3 sequence: CASTGTSGVNEQFF. In nucleotides, the CDR3 is TGTGCCAGCACCGGGACTAGCGGGGTCAATGAGCAGTTCTTC.

This clone has just a few counts. V is TRBV29-1 and J is TRBJ1-1, with a weak D call TRBD1 (6 bases). The V gene lost 4 bases and the J gene lost 5 bases, with 11 bases spanning the gap. Germline CDR1 reads SQVTM; CDR2 reads ANQGSEA. This CDR3 is built from 12 residues. CDR3 nucleotide sequence: TGCAGCGTTGGATCAGGGGAGACTGAAGCTTTCTTT. Translated: CSVGSGETEAFF. Full variable domain (rest looked up from reference TRBV29-1 and TRBJ1-1): SAVISQKPSRDICQRGTSLTIQCQVDSQVTMMFWYRQQPGQSLTLIATANQGSEATYESGFVIDKFPISRPNLTFSTLTVSNMSPEDSSIYLCSVGSGETEAFFGQGTRLTVV.

This clone was observed a handful of times. The chain combines TRBV7-9 with TRBJ1-1; 9 bases line up with TRBD1. This CDR3 has 17 amino acids. Germline V gene lookup returns CDR1 SEHNR and CDR2 FQNEAQ (reference sequence). With V trimmed by 3 bases and J by 6 bases, 14 bases remained unmatched. CDR3 nucleotides: TGTGCCAGCAGCTTTCCGCCGGGACAGGGTTCCGAAGCTGAAGCTTTCTTT. It encodes CASSFPPGQGSEAEAFF.

The V call is TRBV7-6, the J call TRBJ2-2; 7 bases agree with TRBD2. J lost 0 bases, V lost 0 bases, and 4 bases had no gene match. The germline CDR1 and CDR2 sequences are SGHVS and FNYEAQ. CDR3 size: 17 residues. For the CDR3, the DNA is TGTGCCAGCAGCTTAGCGAAGGCGGGGGCGAACACCGGGGAGCTGTTTTTT. It codes for CASSLAKAGANTGELFF.

The chain employs TRBV15 and TRBJ2-7; TRBD1 is a possible D gene (6 bases). The CDR3 is 14 amino acids. Germline V gives CDR1 LNHNV, CDR2 YYDKDF (reference sequence). Trimming took off 0 bases at V and 1 base at J, with 7 bases between the two ends. This CDR3 is CATSRDQGSYEQYF. CDR3 coding DNA: TGTGCCACCAGCAGAGATCAGGGGTCCTACGAGCAGTACTTC.

The chain couples TRBV4-3 to TRBJ1-2, with D possibly TRBD1 on 5 matching bases. The germline gives CDR1 LGHNA, CDR2 YSLEER. With 2 bases removed from V and 0 bases from J, the gap between germline ends came to 10 bases. This CDR3 is built from 15 residues. CDR3 bases: TGCGCCAGCAGCCAAACGACAGCTACTAACTATGGCTACACCTTC. Translation gives CASSQTTATNYGYTF.

The table lists this clone with a count of one. V gene TRBV18 combines with J gene TRBJ2-5; D unclear. Germline CDR1 is KGHSH and CDR2 is LQKENI. V dropped 1 base and J dropped 2 bases, with 8 bases sitting between them. The CDR3 length is 14 residues. Here the CDR3 reads CASSPLSGQETQYF. CDR3 in DNA: TGTGCCAGCTCACCACTATCAGGACAAGAGACCCAGTACTTC.

The chain carries TRBV28 and TRBJ2-7, with D possibly being TRBD2 (5 bases). Trimming removed 1 base at V and 2 bases at J, with 15 bases between. The germline V gene encodes CDR1 MDHEN and CDR2 SYDVKM. The CDR3 is 16 residues long. The DNA of the CDR3 is TGTGCCAGCAGTTTATATTTGGGGAGAGGGACCTACGAGCAGTACTTC. It translates to CASSLYLGRGTYEQYF. The entire variable domain, with the rest obtained from reference TRBV28 and TRBJ2-7, is as follows: DVKVTQSSRYLVKRTGEKVFLECVQDMDHENMFWYRQDPGLGLRLIYFSYDVKMKEKGDIPEGYSVSREKKERFSLILESASTNQTSMYLCASSLYLGRGTYEQYFGPGTRLTVT.

This rearrangement joins TRBV7-6 to TRBJ2-5, with 7 bases aligning to TRBD2. Per germline, CDR1 SGHVS and CDR2 FNYEAQ. This CDR3 is built from 14 residues. V dropped 1 base and J dropped 3; count of bases not matched to a gene: 2. This CDR3 is CASSLERGEETQYF. CDR3 DNA: TGTGCCAGCAGCTTAGAACGGGGGGAAGAGACCCAGTACTTC.

A remark on this clone: Relative to the germline gene, one junction end is altered; a read error may explain this. This rearrangement joins TRBV9 to TRBJ2-7; a weak D match, TRBD1 (6 bases). The germline V gene encodes CDR1 SGDLS and CDR2 YYNGEE. The CDR3 consists of 16 residues. CDR3: CANSVRAIQRTDEQYF. The CDR3 bases are TGTGCCAACAGCGTACGCGCAATACAGAGGACAGACGAGCAGTACTTC.

The V call is TRBV6-5, the J call TRBJ2-2, with 7 bases matching TRBD1. The CDR3 contains 14 residues. With V trimmed by 6 bases and J by 6 bases, 7 bases remained unmatched. CDR1 and CDR2 (germline): MNHEY, SVGAGI. This CDR3 reads CASSQNRGPGELFF. Here the CDR3 DNA reads TGTGCCAGCAGCCAGAACAGGGGTCCCGGGGAGCTGTTTTTT.

This rearrangement joins TRBV4-3 to TRBJ2-2; possible D gene TRBD1, 5 bases. Deletions cut 0 bases from V and 0 bases from J, with 11 bases between. From germline, CDR1 is LGHNA and CDR2 YSLEER. The CDR3 sequence is 17 residues long. The chain's CDR3 is CASSQDTDISNTGELFF. The CDR3 DNA sequence: TGCGCCAGCAGCCAAGATACGGACATATCGAACACCGGGGAGCTGTTTTTT.

CDR3 amino acids: CASSTGTLGRNEQFF. CDR3 in DNA: TGTGCCAGCAGCACCGGGACTCTGGGTCGGAATGAGCAGTTCTTC. The rearrangement links TRBV9 to TRBJ2-1; D might be TRBD2 (6 bases). This CDR3 has 15 amino acids. V lost 4 bases and J lost 7, with 18 bases in between. Germline CDR1 is SGDLS and CDR2 is YYNGEE.

This sequence joins TRBV29-1 and TRBJ2-4, with 11 bases matching TRBD1. Looked up from germline, CDR1 is SQVTM and CDR2 is ANQGSEA. The CDR3 has 16 amino acids. J was trimmed by 8 bases and V by 0 bases; bases with no gene match: 9. This chain's CDR3 is CSVEDKSGTGGYIQYF. Written as DNA, the CDR3 is TGCAGCGTTGAAGATAAATCCGGGACAGGGGGTTACATTCAGTACTTC.

This chain uses TRBV29-1 with TRBJ2-3; TRBD2 matches at 7 bases. There are 13 residues in the CDR3. The germline gives CDR1 SQVTM, CDR2 ANQGSEA. V shed 6 bases and J 5 bases; nucleotides not matched to a gene: 8. The CDR3 sequence is CSVGGSPLDTQYF. The CDR3 DNA reads as TGCAGCGTGGGGGGGAGTCCATTAGATACGCAGTATTTT.